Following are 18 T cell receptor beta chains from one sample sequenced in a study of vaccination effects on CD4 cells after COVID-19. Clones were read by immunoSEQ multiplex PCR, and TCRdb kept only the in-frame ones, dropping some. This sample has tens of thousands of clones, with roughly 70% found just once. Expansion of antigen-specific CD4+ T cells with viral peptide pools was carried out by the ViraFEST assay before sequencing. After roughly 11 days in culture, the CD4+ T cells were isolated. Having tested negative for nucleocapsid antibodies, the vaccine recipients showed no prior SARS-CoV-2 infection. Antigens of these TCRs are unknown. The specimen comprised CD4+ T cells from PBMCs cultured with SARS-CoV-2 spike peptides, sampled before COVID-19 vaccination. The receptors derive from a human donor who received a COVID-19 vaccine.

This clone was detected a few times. The DNA for the CDR3 is TGTGCCAGCAGTCGCACAGGACGGACCCAGTACTTC. Amino acids: CASSRTGRTQYF. The genes are TRBV28 and TRBJ2-5; D might be TRBD1 (5 bases). CDR3 length equals 12 residues. V was pared by 5 bases and J by 7 bases, with 11 bases between. Germline CDR1 and CDR2: MDHEN and SYDVKM.

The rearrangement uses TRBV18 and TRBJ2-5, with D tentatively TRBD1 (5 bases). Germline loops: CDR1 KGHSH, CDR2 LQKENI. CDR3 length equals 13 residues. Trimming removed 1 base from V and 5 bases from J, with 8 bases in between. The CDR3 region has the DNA TGTGCCAGCTCACCACAGGGGTTGGAGACCCAGTACTTC. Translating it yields CASSPQGLETQYF.

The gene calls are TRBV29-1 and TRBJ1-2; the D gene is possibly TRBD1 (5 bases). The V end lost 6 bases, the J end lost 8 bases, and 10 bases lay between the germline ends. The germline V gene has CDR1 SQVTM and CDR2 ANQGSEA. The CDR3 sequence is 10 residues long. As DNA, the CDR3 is TGCAGCGTGGGGACTCCCGGCTACACCTTC. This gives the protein CSVGTPGYTF.

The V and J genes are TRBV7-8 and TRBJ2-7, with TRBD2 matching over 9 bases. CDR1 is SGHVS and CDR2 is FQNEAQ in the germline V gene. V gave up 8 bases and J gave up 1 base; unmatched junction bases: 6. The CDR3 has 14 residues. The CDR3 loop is CASGGRGPSYEQYF. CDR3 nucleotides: TGTGCCAGCGGCGGGAGGGGGCCGTCCTACGAGCAGTACTTC.

CDR3 amino acids: CASREDRVPTDTQYF. CDR3 bases: TGTGCCAGCAGGGAGGACAGGGTCCCTACAGATACGCAGTATTTT. The J gene is TRBJ2-3, the V gene TRBV25-1; TRBD1 matches 8 bases. The germline gives CDR1 MGHDK, CDR2 SYGVNS. CDR3 length: 15 amino acids. The trim removed 6 bases at V and 3 bases at J, leaving 8 bases unmatched.

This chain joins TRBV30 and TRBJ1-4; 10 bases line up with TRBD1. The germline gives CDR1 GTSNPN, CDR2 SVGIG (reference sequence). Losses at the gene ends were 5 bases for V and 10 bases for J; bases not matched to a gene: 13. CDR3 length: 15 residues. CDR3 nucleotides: TGTGCCTGGGAACCAGGGACAGGGGCAAGGGGAAAACTGTTTTTT. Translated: CAWEPGTGARGKLFF.

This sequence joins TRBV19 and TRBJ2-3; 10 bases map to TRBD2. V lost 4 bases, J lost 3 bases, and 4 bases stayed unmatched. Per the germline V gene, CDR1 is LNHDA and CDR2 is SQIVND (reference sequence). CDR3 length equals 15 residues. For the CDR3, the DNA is TGTGCCAGTAGTACAGCGGGGGGGCTAACAGATACGCAGTATTTT. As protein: CASSTAGGLTDTQYF.

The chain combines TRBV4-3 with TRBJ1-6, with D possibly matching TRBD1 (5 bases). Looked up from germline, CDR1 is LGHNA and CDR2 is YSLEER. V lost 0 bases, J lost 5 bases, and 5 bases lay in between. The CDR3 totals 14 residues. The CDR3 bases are TGCGCCAGCAGCCAAGACAGGGATAATTCACCCCTCCACTTT. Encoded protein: CASSQDRDNSPLHF.

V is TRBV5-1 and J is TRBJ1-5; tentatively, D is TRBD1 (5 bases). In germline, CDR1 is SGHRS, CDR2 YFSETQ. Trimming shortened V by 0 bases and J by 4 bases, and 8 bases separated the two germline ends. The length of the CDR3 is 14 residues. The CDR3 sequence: CASSLGDLNQPQHF. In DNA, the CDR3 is TGCGCCAGCAGCTTGGGGGACCTAAATCAGCCCCAGCATTTT.

CDR3 amino acids: CASSVGDRGQLFF. The CDR3 DNA sequence: TGTGCCAGCAGTGTTGGGGACAGGGGGCAACTGTTTTTT. The genes are TRBV25-1 and TRBJ1-4, with 12 positions matching TRBD1. CDR1 is MGHDK and CDR2 is SYGVNS in the germline V gene. The trim removed 4 bases at V and 12 bases at J, leaving 3 bases unmatched. This CDR3 contains 13 residues.

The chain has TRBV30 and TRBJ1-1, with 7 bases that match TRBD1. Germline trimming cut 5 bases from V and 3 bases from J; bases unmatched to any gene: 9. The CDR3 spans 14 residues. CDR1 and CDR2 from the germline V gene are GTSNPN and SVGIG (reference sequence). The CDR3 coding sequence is TGTGCCTGGCAACCCTCGGGACAGCACACTGAAGCTTTCTTT. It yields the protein CAWQPSGQHTEAFF. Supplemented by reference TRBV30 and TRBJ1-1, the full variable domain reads SQTIHQWPATLVQPVGSPLSLECTVEGTSNPNLYWYRQAAGRGLQLLFYSVGIGQISSEVPQNLSASRPQDRQFILSSKKLLLSDSGFYLCAWQPSGQHTEAFFGQGTRLTVV.

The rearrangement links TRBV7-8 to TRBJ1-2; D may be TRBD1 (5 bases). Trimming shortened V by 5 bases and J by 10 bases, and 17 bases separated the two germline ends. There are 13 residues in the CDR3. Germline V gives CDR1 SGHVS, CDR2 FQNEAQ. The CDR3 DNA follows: TGTGCCAGCAGCACCGGGGACGGGACGCTCTACACCTTC. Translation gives CASSTGDGTLYTF.

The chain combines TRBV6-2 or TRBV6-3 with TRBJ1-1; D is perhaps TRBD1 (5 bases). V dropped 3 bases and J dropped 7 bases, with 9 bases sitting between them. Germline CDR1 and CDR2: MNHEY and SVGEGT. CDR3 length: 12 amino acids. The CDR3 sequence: CASSYERGEAFF. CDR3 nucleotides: TGTGCCAGCAGTTATGAGAGGGGTGAAGCTTTCTTT.

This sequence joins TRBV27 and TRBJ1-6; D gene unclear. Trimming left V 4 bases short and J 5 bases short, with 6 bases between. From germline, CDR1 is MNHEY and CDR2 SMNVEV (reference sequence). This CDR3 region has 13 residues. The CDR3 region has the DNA TGTGCCAGCAGTTACGTCGATAATTCACCCCTCCACTTT. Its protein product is CASSYVDNSPLHF.

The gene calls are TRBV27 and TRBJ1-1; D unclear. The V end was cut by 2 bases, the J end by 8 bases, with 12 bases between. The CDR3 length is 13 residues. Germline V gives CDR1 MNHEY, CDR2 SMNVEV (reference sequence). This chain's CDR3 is CASSLVVGREAFF. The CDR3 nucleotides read TGTGCCAGCAGTTTAGTCGTGGGCCGAGAAGCTTTCTTT.

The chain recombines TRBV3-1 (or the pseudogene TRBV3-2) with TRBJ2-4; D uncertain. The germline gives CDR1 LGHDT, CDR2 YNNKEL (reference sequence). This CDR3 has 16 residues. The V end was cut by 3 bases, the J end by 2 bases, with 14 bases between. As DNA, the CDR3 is TGTGCCAGCAGCCAGTTGAGCGTTAGGACCAAAAACATTCAGTACTTC. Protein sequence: CASSQLSVRTKNIQYF.

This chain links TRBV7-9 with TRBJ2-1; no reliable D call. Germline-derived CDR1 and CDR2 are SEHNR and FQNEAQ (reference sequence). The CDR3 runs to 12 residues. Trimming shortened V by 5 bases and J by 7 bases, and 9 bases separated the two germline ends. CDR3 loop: CASSPLENEQFF. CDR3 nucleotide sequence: TGTGCCAGCAGCCCCCTAGAGAATGAGCAGTTCTTC.

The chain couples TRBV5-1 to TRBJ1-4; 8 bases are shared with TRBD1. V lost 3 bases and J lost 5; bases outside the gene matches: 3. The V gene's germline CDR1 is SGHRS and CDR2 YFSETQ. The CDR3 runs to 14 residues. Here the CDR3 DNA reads TGCGCCAGCAGCTATACAGGGGGGAATGAAAAACTGTTTTTT. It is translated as CASSYTGGNEKLFF. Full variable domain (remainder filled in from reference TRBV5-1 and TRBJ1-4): KAGVTQTPRYLIKTRGQQVTLSCSPISGHRSVSWYQQTPGQGLQFLFEYFSETQRNKGNFPGRFSGRQFSNSRSEMNVSTLELGDSALYLCASSYTGGNEKLFFGSGTQLSVL.